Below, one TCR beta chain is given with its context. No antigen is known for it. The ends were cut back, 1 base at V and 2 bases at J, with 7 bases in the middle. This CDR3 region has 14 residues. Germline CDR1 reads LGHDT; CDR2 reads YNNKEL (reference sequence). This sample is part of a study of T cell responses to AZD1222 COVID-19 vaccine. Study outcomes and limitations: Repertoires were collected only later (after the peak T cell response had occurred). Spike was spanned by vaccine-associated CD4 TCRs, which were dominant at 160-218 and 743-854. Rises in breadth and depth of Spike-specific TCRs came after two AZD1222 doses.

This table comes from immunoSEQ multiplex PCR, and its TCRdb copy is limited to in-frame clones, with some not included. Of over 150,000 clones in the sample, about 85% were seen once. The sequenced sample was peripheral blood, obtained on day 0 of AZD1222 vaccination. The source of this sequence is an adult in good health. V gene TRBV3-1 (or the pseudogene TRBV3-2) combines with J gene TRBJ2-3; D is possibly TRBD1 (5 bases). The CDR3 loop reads CASSQGGYTDTQYF. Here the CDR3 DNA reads TGTGCCAGCAGCCAAGGGGGCTACACAGATACGCAGTATTTT.